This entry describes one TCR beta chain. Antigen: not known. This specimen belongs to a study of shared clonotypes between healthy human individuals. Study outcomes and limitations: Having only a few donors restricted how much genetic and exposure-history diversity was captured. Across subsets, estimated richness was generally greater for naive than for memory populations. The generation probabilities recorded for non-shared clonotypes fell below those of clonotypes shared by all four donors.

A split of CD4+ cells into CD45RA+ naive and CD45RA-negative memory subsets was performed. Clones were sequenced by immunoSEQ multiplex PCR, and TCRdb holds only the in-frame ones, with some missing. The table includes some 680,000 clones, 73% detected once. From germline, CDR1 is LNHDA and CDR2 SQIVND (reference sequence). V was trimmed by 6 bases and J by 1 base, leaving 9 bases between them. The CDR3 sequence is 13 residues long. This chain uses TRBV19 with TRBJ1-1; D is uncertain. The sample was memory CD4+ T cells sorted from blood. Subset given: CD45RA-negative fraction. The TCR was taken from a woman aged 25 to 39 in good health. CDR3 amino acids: CASRRQTNTEAFF. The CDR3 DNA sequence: TGTGCCAGTAGGCGGCAGACGAACACTGAAGCTTTCTTT.